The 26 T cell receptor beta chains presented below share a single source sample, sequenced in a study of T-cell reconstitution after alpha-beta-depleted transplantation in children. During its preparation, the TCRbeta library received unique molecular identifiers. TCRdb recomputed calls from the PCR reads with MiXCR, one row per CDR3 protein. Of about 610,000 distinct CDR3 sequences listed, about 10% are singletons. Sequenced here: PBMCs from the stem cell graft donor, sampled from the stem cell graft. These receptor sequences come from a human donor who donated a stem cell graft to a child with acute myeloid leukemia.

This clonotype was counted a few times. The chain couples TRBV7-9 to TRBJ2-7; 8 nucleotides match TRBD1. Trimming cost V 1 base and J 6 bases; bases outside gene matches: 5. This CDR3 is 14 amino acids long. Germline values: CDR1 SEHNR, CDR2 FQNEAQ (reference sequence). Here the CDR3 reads CASSLGQGSSEQYF. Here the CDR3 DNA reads TGTGCCAGCAGCTTAGGACAGGGGTCCAGCGAGCAGTACTTC.

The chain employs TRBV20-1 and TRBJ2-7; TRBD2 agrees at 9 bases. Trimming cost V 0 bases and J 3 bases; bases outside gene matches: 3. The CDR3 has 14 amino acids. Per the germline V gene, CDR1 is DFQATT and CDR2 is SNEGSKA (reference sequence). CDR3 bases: TGCAGTGCTAGAGATCTAGCGGGACGCTACGAGCAGTACTTC. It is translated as CSARDLAGRYEQYF.

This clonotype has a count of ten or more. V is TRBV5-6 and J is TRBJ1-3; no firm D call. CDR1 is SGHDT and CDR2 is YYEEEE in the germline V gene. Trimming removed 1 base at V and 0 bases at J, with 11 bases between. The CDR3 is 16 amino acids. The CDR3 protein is CASSLRPTISGNTIYF. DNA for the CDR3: TGTGCCAGCAGCTTGAGGCCGACGATCTCTGGAAACACCATATATTTT. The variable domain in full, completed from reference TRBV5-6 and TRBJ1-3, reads DAGVTQSPTHLIKTRGQQVTLRCSPKSGHDTVSWYQQALGQGPQFIFQYYEEEERQRGNFPDRFSGHQFPNYSSELNVNALLLGDSALYLCASSLRPTISGNTIYFGEGSWLTVV.

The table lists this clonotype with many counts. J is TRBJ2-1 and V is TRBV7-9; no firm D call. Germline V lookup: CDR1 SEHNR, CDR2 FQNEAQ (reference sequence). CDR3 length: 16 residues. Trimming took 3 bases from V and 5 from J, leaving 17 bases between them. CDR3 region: CASSFPLVRANNEQFF. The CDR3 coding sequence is TGTGCCAGCAGCTTCCCCCTAGTTCGTGCTAACAATGAGCAGTTCTTC. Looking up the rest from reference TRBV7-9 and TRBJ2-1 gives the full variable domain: DTGVSQNPRHKITKRGQNVTFRCDPISEHNRLYWYRQTLGQGPEFLTYFQNEAQLEKSRLLSDRFSAERPKGSFSTLEIQRTEQGDSAMYLCASSFPLVRANNEQFFGPGTRLTVL.

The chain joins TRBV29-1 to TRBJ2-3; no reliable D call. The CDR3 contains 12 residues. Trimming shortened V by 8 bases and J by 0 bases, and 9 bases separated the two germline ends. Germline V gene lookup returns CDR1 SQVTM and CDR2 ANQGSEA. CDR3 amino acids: CSTRGSTDTQYF. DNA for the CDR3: TGCAGCACCCGTGGAAGCACAGATACGCAGTATTTT.

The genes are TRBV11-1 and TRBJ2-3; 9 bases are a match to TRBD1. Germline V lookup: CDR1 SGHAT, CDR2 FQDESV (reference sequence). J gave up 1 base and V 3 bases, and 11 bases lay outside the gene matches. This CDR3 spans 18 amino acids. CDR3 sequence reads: CASSFGPPRQGGTDTQYF. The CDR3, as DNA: TGTGCCAGCAGCTTTGGGCCCCCACGACAGGGGGGCACAGATACGCAGTATTTT.

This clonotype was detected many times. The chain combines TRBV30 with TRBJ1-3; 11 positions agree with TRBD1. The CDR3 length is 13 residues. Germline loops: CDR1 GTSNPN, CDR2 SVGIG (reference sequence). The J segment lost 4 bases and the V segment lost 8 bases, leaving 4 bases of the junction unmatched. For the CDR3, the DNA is TGTGCCGGACAGGGGGCGAAAGGAAACACCATATATTTT. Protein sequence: CAGQGAKGNTIYF.

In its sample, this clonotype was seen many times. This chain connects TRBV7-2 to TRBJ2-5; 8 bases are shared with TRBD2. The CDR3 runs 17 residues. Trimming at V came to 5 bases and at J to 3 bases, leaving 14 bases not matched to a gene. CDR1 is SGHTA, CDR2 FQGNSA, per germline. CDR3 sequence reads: CASSPGAGGTRKETQYF. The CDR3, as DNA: TGTGCCAGCAGCCCAGGGGCCGGCGGGACTAGGAAAGAGACCCAGTACTTC.

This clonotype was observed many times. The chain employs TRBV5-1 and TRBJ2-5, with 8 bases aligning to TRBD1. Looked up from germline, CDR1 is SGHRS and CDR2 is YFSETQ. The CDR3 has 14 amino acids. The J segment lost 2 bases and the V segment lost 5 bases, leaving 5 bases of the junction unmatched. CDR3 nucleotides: TGCGCCAGCAGACCGACAGGGGCACAAGAGACCCAGTACTTC. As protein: CASRPTGAQETQYF.

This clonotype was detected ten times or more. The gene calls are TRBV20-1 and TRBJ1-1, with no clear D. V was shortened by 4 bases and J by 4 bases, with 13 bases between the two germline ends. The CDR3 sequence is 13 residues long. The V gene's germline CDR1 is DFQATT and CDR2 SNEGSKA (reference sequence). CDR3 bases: TGCAGTGCTACGATTGGACTTTTCACTGAAGCTTTCTTT. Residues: CSATIGLFTEAFF.

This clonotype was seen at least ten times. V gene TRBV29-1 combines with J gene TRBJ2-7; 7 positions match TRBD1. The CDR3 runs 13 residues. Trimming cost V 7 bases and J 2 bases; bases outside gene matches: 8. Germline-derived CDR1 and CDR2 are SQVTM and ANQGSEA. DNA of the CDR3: TGCAGCGCCAAAGCTGACAGGGCCTACGAGCAGTACTTC. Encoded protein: CSAKADRAYEQYF.

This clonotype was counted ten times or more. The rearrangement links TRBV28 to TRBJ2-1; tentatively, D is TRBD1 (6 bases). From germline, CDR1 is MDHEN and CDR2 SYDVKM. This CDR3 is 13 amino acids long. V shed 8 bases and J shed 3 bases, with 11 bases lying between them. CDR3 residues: CASFDRFYNEQFF. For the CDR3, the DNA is TGTGCCAGCTTCGACAGGTTCTACAATGAGCAGTTCTTC.

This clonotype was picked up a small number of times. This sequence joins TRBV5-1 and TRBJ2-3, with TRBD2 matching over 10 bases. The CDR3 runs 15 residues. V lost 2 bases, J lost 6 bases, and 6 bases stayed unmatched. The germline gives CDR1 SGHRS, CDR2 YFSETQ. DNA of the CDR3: TGCGCCAGCAGCTTAGGTGGTAGCGGGAGGGATACGCAGTATTTT. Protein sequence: CASSLGGSGRDTQYF.

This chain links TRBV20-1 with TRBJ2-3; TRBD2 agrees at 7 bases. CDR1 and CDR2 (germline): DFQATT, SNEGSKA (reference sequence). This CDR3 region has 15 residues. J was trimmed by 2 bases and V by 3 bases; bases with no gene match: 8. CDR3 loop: CSARPIAGDTDTQYF. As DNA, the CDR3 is TGCAGTGCTAGGCCTATCGCGGGGGACACAGATACGCAGTATTTT.

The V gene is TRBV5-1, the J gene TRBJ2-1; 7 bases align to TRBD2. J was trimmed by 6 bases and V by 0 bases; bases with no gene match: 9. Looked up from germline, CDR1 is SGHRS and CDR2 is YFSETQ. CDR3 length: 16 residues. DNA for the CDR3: TGCGCCAGCAGCTTGGGCTTGCGGGAGCTAGGCAATGAGCAGTTCTTC. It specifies CASSLGLRELGNEQFF. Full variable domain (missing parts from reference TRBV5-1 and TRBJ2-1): KAGVTQTPRYLIKTRGQQVTLSCSPISGHRSVSWYQQTPGQGLQFLFEYFSETQRNKGNFPGRFSGRQFSNSRSEMNVSTLELGDSALYLCASSLGLRELGNEQFFGPGTRLTVL.

The CDR3 reads CASSPRGASGYEQYF. DNA of the CDR3: TGTGCCAGCAGCCCCCGGGGGGCTAGCGGCTACGAGCAGTACTTC. The genes are TRBV3-1 and TRBJ2-7; maybe TRBD2 (7 bases). The CDR3 covers 15 residues. The ends were cut back, 4 bases at V and 3 bases at J, with 16 bases in the middle. CDR1 LGHDT and CDR2 YNNKEL come from the germline V gene (reference sequence).

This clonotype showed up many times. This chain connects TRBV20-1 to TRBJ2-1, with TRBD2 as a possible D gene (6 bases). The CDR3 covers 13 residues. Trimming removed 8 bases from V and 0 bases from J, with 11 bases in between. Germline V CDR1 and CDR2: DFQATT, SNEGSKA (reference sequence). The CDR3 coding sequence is TGCAGTCCCCGGGAGAGCTCCTACAATGAGCAGTTCTTC. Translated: CSPRESSYNEQFF.

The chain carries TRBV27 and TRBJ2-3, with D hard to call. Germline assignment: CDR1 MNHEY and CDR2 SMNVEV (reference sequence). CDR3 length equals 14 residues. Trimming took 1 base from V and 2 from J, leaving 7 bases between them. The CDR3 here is CASSLYSLTDTQYF. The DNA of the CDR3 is TGTGCCAGCAGTTTATATTCCCTCACAGATACGCAGTATTTT.

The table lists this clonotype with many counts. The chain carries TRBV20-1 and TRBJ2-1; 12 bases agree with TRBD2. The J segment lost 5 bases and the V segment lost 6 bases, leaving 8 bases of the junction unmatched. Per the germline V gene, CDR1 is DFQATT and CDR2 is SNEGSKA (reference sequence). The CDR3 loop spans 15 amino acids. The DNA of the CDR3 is TGCAGTGCCCTTCAACTAGCGGGAGGAAACAATGAGCAGTTCTTC. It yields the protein CSALQLAGGNNEQFF.

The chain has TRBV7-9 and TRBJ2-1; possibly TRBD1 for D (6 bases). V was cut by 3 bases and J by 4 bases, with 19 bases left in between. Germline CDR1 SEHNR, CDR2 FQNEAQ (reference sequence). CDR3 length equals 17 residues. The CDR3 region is CASSFHYARGQYNEQFF. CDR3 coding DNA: TGTGCCAGCAGCTTCCACTACGCAAGGGGACAATACAATGAGCAGTTCTTC.

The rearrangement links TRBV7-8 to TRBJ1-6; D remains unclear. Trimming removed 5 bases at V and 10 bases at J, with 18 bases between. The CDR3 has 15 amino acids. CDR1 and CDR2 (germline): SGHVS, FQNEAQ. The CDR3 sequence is CASSQPISGYSPLHF. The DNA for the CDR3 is TGTGCCAGCAGCCAGCCCATCTCCGGGTACTCACCCCTCCACTTT.

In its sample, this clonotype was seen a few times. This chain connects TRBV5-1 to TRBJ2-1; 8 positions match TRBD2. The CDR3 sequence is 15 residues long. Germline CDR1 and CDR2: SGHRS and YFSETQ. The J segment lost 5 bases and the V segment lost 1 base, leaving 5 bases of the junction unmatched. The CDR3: CASSLIAGGDNEQFF. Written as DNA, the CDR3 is TGCGCCAGCAGCTTGATTGCGGGAGGAGACAATGAGCAGTTCTTC.

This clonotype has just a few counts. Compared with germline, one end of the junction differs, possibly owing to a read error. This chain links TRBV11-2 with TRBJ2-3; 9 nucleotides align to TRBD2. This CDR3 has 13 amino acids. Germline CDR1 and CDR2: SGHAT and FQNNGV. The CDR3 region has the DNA TGTGCCAGCAGCTTATTCCCCGGGACTAGCTGGGTTTTT. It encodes CASSLFPGTSWVF.

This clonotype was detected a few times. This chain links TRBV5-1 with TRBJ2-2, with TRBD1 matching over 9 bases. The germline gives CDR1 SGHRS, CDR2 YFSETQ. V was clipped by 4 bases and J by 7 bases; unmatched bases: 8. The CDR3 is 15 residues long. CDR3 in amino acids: CASSPWDREGGELFF. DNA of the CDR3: TGCGCCAGCAGCCCATGGGACAGGGAAGGCGGGGAGCTGTTTTTT.

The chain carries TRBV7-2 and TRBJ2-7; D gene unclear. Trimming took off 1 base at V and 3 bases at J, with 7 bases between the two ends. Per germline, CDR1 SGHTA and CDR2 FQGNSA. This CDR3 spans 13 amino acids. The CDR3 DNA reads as TGTGCCAGCAGCTTAGTGTCTTACTACGAGCAGTACTTC. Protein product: CASSLVSYYEQYF.

CDR3: CASSFRPSVGSQGTVAQYF. In DNA form, the CDR3 reads TGTGCCAGCAGCTTTAGGCCATCGGTGGGGAGCCAAGGAACCGTGGCCCAGTACTTC. V usage is TRBV7-6 and J usage is TRBJ2-5; the D gene is possibly TRBD2 (5 bases). V gave up 3 bases and J gave up 9 bases, with 32 bases separating them. This CDR3 spans 19 amino acids. Germline values: CDR1 SGHVS, CDR2 FNYEAQ.